Listed here are 14 T cell receptor beta chains from one sample, sequenced in a study of identical twins (dated by TCRdb to about 2016). Library creation used 5' RACE. Instrument used: Illumina HiSeq 2000. Through fastp at Q25 and MiXCR, TCRdb rebuilt clones from the public reads, retaining in-frame beta chains. Rows matching on CDR3 protein sequence are summarized as one entry with the most common DNA and genes. Within this sample are hundreds of thousands of distinct CDR3 sequences, with over 5% of them counted one time only. Around 1.7% of the sample is in the top ten clones. Sequencing input: naive T cells sorted from blood. The cell subset or site label for this specimen denotes: cells isolated with a human naive T-cell isolation kit. The receptors stem from a young man in good health.

This chain uses TRBV20-1 with TRBJ2-1, with 10 bases that match TRBD2. Trimming cost V 4 bases and J 5 bases; bases outside gene matches: 5. In germline, CDR1 is DFQATT, CDR2 SNEGSKA (reference sequence). The CDR3 is made up of 14 amino acids. The CDR3 loop reads CSATSSGGNNEQFF. The CDR3 nucleotides read TGCAGTGCTACGTCTAGCGGGGGAAACAATGAGCAGTTCTTC.

This clonotype showed up many times. The chain combines TRBV12-3 or TRBV12-4 with TRBJ1-5; 8 bases match TRBD1. Losses at the gene ends were 7 bases for V and 5 bases for J; bases not matched to a gene: 7. The CDR3 totals 14 residues. The CDR3 protein is CASKGQGYYQPQHF. DNA for the CDR3: TGTGCCAGCAAAGGACAGGGTTATTATCAGCCCCAGCATTTT.

This clonotype was counted a few times. The V call is TRBV7-2, the J call TRBJ2-1; 7 bases fit TRBD1. Germline V CDR1 and CDR2: SGHTA, FQGNSA. V lost 4 bases to trimming and J lost 0 bases; unmatched junction nucleotides: 3. The length of the CDR3 is 15 residues. CDR3 DNA sequence: TGTGCCAGCAGCTCACAGGGGATCTCCTACAATGAGCAGTTCTTC. Amino acids: CASSSQGISYNEQFF.

This clonotype has more than one count but fewer than ten. This chain connects TRBV7-2 to TRBJ2-3, with D unclear. CDR3 length equals 14 residues. Germline CDR1 and CDR2: SGHTA and FQGNSA. V lost 0 bases, J lost 2 bases, and 6 bases lay in between. CDR3 sequence reads: CASSLAAFTDTQYF. CDR3 DNA sequence: TGTGCCAGCAGCTTAGCAGCTTTCACAGATACGCAGTATTTT.

This clonotype was found many times. The CDR3 spells CASSKWREFSYNEQFF. CDR3 in DNA: TGTGCCAGCAGCAAATGGCGGGAGTTCTCCTACAATGAGCAGTTCTTC. The V gene is TRBV21-1, the J gene TRBJ2-1; the D call in the table, TRBD2, was not verified against the DNA. TRBV21-1 is described as a pseudogene. This CDR3 has 16 residues.

This clonotype appeared many times. J is TRBJ1-1 and V is TRBV9; no firm D call. CDR1 SGDLS and CDR2 YYNGEE come from the germline V gene. The CDR3 is 13 residues long. The V end was cut by 0 bases, the J end by 3 bases, with 6 bases between. The CDR3 DNA sequence: TGTGCCAGCAGCGTAGACTCCCACACTGAAGCTTTCTTT. This translates into CASSVDSHTEAFF.

This clonotype was seen repeatedly, ten times or more. This likely comes from a read error, as the CDR3 has no conserved phenylalanine or tryptophan at its end. The DNA is left out, because the CDR3 cannot be placed on it with certainty; the CDR3 is given as TCRdb lists it. The CDR3 loop reads CAISEVGARWLI. J is TRBJ2-7 and V is TRBV10-3; the table's D call TRBD2 went unverified against the DNA. Per germline, CDR1 ENHRY and CDR2 SYGVKD. The CDR3 comprises 12 residues, both ends counted.

V usage is TRBV29-1 and J usage is TRBJ1-1; TRBD1 might be the D (5 bases). This CDR3 has 13 amino acids. Germline V gives CDR1 SQVTM, CDR2 ANQGSEA. Trimming pared 4 bases from V and 4 bases from J, leaving 13 bases between. CDR3 in DNA: TGCAGCGTTGTAGGAGGGGCAGGCACTGAAGCTTTCTTT. Translating it yields CSVVGGAGTEAFF. Combining the CDR3 with reference TRBV29-1 and TRBJ1-1 gives the whole variable domain SAVISQKPSRDICQRGTSLTIQCQVDSQVTMMFWYRQQPGQSLTLIATANQGSEATYESGFVIDKFPISRPNLTFSTLTVSNMSPEDSSIYLCSVVGGAGTEAFFGQGTRLTVV.

This clonotype showed up many times. The chain employs TRBV29-1 and TRBJ2-1; D possibly uses TRBD1 or TRBD2 (5 bases each). The CDR3 is made up of 12 amino acids. Trimming stripped 3 bases from V and 7 bases from J, with 10 bases between. Germline V gives CDR1 SQVTM, CDR2 ANQGSEA. CDR3 nucleotide sequence: TGCAGCGTTGATAGGGACGGGAATGAGCAGTTCTTC. It codes for CSVDRDGNEQFF.

This rearrangement joins TRBV20-1 to TRBJ2-3, with a weak D call TRBD2 (5 bases). Deletions cut 6 bases from V and 6 bases from J, with 19 bases between. The CDR3 has 14 amino acids. The germline gives CDR1 DFQATT, CDR2 SNEGSKA (reference sequence). Here the CDR3 DNA reads TGCAGTGCCACGAGAGGGTCACCTAAGGATACGCAGTATTTT. Translation gives CSATRGSPKDTQYF.

The chain recombines TRBV10-3 with TRBJ2-1; 7 nucleotides agree with TRBD2. The CDR3 spans 12 residues. From germline, CDR1 is ENHRY and CDR2 SYGVKD. The V and J ends lost 6 bases and 9 bases, in that order; junction bases with no gene match: 5. The CDR3 coding sequence is TGTGCCATCAGCGCCCCGGGGGGTGAGCAGTTCTTC. The encoded protein is CAISAPGGEQFF.

This clonotype showed up many times. The CDR3 here is CASSLGQGIPGPQYF. CDR3 DNA sequence: TGTGCCAGCAGCTTGGGACAAGGGATCCCAGGGCCCCAGTACTTC. V usage is TRBV5-8 and J usage is TRBJ2-5, with D perhaps TRBD1 (5 bases). There are 15 residues in the CDR3. Per germline, CDR1 SGHTS and CDR2 YDEGEE. Trimming took off 0 bases at V and 9 bases at J, with 18 bases between the two ends.

This clonotype was seen many times. The genes are TRBV10-3 and TRBJ2-3; the match to TRBD2 covers 8 bases. Germline CDR1 reads ENHRY; CDR2 reads SYGVKD. The J segment lost 4 bases and the V segment lost 0 bases, leaving 9 bases of the junction unmatched. There are 17 residues in the CDR3. CDR3 DNA sequence: TGTGCCATCAGTGAGTCTGATAAAGCGGGAGACGCAGATACGCAGTATTTT. It encodes CAISESDKAGDADTQYF.

This clonotype has at least ten counts. The chain combines TRBV27 with TRBJ2-6, with D possibly matching TRBD2 (5 bases). CDR1 and CDR2 (germline): MNHEY, SMNVEV (reference sequence). The germline V and J ends were trimmed by 2 bases and 2 bases, with 13 bases remaining between them. This CDR3 has 17 amino acids. The CDR3 loop is CASSLRTFRAGANVLTF. CDR3 DNA sequence: TGTGCCAGCAGTTTAAGGACTTTTAGGGCTGGGGCCAACGTCCTGACTTTC.